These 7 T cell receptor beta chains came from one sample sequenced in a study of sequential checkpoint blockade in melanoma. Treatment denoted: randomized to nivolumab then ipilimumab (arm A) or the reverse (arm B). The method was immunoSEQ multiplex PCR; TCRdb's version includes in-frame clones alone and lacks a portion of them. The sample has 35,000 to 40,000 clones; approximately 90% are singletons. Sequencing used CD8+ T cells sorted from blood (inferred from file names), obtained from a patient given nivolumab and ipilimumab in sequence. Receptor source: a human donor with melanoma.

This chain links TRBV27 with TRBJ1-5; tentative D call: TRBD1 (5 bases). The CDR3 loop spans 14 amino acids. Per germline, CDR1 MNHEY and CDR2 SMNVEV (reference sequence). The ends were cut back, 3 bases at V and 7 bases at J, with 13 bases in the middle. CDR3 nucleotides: TGTGCCAGCAGTTTTCAGGGTCCGGGCCAGCCCCAGCATTTT. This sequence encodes CASSFQGPGQPQHF.

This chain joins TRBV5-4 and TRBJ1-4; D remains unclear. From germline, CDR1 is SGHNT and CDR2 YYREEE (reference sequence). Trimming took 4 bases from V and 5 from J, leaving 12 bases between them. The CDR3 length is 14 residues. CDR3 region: CASSPRRTNEKLFF. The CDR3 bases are TGTGCCAGCAGCCCGAGGCGAACCAATGAAAAACTGTTTTTT.

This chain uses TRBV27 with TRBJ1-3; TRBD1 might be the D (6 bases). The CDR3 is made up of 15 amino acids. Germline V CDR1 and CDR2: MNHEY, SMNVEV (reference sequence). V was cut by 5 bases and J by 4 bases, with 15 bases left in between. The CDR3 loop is CASSKRGGPGNTIYF. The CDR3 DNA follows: TGTGCCAGCAGTAAGCGCGGGGGGCCGGGAAACACCATATATTTT.

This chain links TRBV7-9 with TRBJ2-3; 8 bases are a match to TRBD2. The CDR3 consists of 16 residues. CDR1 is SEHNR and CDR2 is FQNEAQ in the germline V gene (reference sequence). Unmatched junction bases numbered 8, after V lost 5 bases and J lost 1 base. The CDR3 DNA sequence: TGTGCCAGCAGCCCCACGGGAGGGAGCGGCACAGATACGCAGTATTTT. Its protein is CASSPTGGSGTDTQYF.

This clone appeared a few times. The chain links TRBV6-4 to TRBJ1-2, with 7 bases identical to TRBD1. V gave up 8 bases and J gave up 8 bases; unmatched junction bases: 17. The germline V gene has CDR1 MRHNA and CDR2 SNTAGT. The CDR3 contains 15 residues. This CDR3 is CASRYRQGPREGYTF. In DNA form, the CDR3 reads TGTGCCAGCCGATATCGACAGGGACCCCGGGAGGGCTACACCTTC.

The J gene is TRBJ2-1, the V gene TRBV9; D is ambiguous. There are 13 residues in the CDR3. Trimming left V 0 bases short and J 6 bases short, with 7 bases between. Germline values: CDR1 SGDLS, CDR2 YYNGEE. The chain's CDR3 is CASSVVATNEQFF. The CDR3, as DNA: TGTGCCAGCAGCGTAGTAGCAACCAATGAGCAGTTCTTC. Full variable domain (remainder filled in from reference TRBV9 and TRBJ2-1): DSGVTQTPKHLITATGQRVTLRCSPRSGDLSVYWYQQSLDQGLQFLIQYYNGEERAKGNILERFSAQQFPDLHSELNLSSLELGDSALYFCASSVVATNEQFFGPGTRLTVL.

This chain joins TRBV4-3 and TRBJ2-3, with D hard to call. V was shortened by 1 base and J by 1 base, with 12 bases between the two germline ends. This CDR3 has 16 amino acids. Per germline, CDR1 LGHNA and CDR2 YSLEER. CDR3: CASSQGPQYGTDTQYF. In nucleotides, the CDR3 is TGCGCCAGCAGCCAAGGTCCCCAGTATGGCACAGATACGCAGTATTTT.